This TCR beta chain was sequenced for a study of cytomegalovirus exposure and HLA in healthy donors. It was with 60 Vbeta and 13 Jbeta primers that the PCR ran. Profiling relied on immunoSEQ multiplex PCR, and the TCRdb table lists in-frame clones only, not all of them. The data hold about 120,000 clones, with over 75% observed a single time. The receptor's source is a man aged 35 to 55 in good health and CMV-seropositive. The source material was PBMCs.

The CDR3 here is CASSLQDRAYEQYF. CDR3 nucleotide sequence: TGTGCCAGCAGTTTACAGGACAGGGCCTACGAGCAGTACTTC. This chain uses TRBV27 with TRBJ2-7, with TRBD1 identical over 8 bases. Per the germline V gene, CDR1 is MNHEY and CDR2 is SMNVEV (reference sequence). The length of the CDR3 is 14 residues. Trimming cost V 2 bases and J 2 bases; bases outside gene matches: 2.